The entry below describes one T cell receptor (beta chain). Its antigen remains unknown. The same CDR3 arises from other DNA sequences in this sample as well. There were no recent acute infections or vaccinations among the donors, who were healthy HIV-negative adults. This record comes from a study of shared clonotypes between healthy human individuals. For the study at large: CD4 naive cells filled three plates per donor, CD4 memory three, CD8 naive two and CD8 memory one. The study's findings and limits: Owing to a small donor count, the genetic and exposure-history diversity represented was limited.

Each cell subset's genomic DNA was divided evenly among several immunoSEQ plates. Generated by immunoSEQ multiplex PCR, the TCRdb table keeps only in-frame clones and is missing some. The sample holds more than 1,200,000 clones, 98% seen once. This CDR3 region has 15 residues. Germline assignment: CDR1 SGDLS and CDR2 YYNGEE. V was cut by 0 bases and J by 1 base, with 11 bases left in between. The source of this sequence is a man aged 30 to 45 in good health. The sequencing input was naive CD4+ T cells sorted from blood. Indicated subset: CD45RA+ positively selected. The chain links TRBV9 to TRBJ2-7; TRBD2 is a possible D gene (5 bases). CDR3 nucleotide sequence: TGTGCCAGCAGCGTAGCGACGGGATCATCCTACGAGCAGTACTTC. Amino acids: CASSVATGSSYEQYF.